The clone carrying this T cell receptor (beta chain) was seen a single time. The sample comes from a study of shared clonotypes between healthy human individuals. Sequenced by immunoSEQ multiplex PCR; TCRdb stores in-frame clones only, minus some. The sample has around 1,900,000 clones, about 94% seen once. Naive CD8 cells lacked CD45RO and underwent positive selection for CCR7, leaving out terminally differentiated effector memory CD45RA+ cells. The healthy adult donors were HIV-negative and reported no recent acute infections or vaccinations. Germline V gene lookup returns CDR1 SEHNR and CDR2 FQNEAQ (reference sequence). With V trimmed by 5 bases and J by 2 bases, 8 bases remained unmatched. CDR3 length: 15 amino acids.

The material sequenced was naive CD8+ T cells from PBMCs. The genes are TRBV7-9 and TRBJ2-5; 7 positions agree with TRBD1. The sequence was collected from a man between 18 and 35 years old in good health. Some clones in this sample may be carry-over from other donors' samples. For the CDR3, the DNA is TGTGCCAGCAGCCCGAAGGGGACAGATCAAGAGACCCAGTACTTC. Its protein is CASSPKGTDQETQYF.